Listed below are T cell receptor beta chains from one sample, sequenced in a study of T cell responses to AZD1222 COVID-19 vaccine. Produced via immunoSEQ multiplex PCR; TCRdb's table is partial and in-frame only. The sample includes 150,000 to 200,000 clones, around 94% of them seen just once. Sequenced here: peripheral blood, sampled 28 days after the second AZD1222 dose. Receptors originate from an adult who received the AZD1222 COVID-19 vaccine. The CDR3 runs from the conserved cysteine through the conserved F or W. The order of the fields is V gene, J gene, D gene, clone size, CDR3 DNA, CDR3 protein. A D gene is named only where the DNA matches it firmly. Size tells how often a clone was seen (once, few, many) or the class of an expanded clone, and some rows leave it out.

v_gene: TRBV7-9; j_gene: TRBJ1-4; d_gene: TRBD1; abundance: .; CDR3nt: TGTGCCAGCAGCAGGGGAGGGGGCACTTCTAATGAAAAACTGTTTTTT; CDR3aa: CASSRGGGTSNEKLFF
v_gene: TRBV9; j_gene: TRBJ1-1; d_gene: TRBD1; abundance: .; CDR3nt: TGTGCCAGCAGCGCAGGGGGACGCACTGAAGCTTTCTTT; CDR3aa: CASSAGGRTEAFF
v_gene: TRBV18; j_gene: TRBJ2-7; d_gene: .; abundance: .; CDR3nt: TGTGCCAGCTCGACGTCCGGGACCTCCTACGAGCAGTACTTC; CDR3aa: CASSTSGTSYEQYF
v_gene: TRBV2; j_gene: TRBJ1-3; d_gene: .; abundance: few; CDR3nt: TGTGCCAGCAAGATTGAGCAGGGAAACACCATATATTTT; CDR3aa: CASKIEQGNTIYF
v_gene: TRBV28; j_gene: TRBJ2-7; d_gene: TRBD1; abundance: .; CDR3nt: TGTACCAGCAGTACCCTAGGGACAGGGACCTACGAGCAGTACTTC; CDR3aa: CTSSTLGTGTYEQYF
v_gene: TRBV4-2; j_gene: TRBJ1-2; d_gene: .; abundance: .; CDR3nt: TGTGCCAGCAGCCTAGGGAATGGCTACACCTTC; CDR3aa: CASSLGNGYTF
v_gene: TRBV27; j_gene: TRBJ1-1; d_gene: .; abundance: once; CDR3nt: TGTGCCAGCAGTTTCGTGGTGAACACTGAAGCTTTCTTT; CDR3aa: CASSFVVNTEAFF
v_gene: TRBV27; j_gene: TRBJ2-1; d_gene: .; abundance: .; CDR3nt: TGTGCCAGCAGTTTACCCTCCAATGAGCAGTTCTTC; CDR3aa: CASSLPSNEQFF
v_gene: TRBV14; j_gene: TRBJ2-5; d_gene: .; abundance: .; CDR3nt: TGTGCCAGCAGCTCATCCGCACGAGAGACCCAGTACTTC; CDR3aa: CASSSSARETQYF
v_gene: TRBV3-1/TRBV3-2; j_gene: TRBJ2-5; d_gene: .; abundance: .; CDR3nt: TGTGCCAGCAGCCAAGATGTTGGGGGCGCTACGCAGACCCAGTACTTC; CDR3aa: CASSQDVGGATQTQYF
v_gene: TRBV7-2; j_gene: TRBJ2-5; d_gene: .; abundance: .; CDR3nt: TGTGCCAGCAGCTTCATTAGGGGCCAAGAGACCCAGTACTTC; CDR3aa: CASSFIRGQETQYF
v_gene: TRBV20-1; j_gene: TRBJ2-1; d_gene: .; abundance: .; CDR3nt: TGCAGTGCCAACCGCAGGGTCTTC; CDR3aa: CSANRRVF
v_gene: TRBV24-1; j_gene: TRBJ1-2; d_gene: .; abundance: .; CDR3nt: TGTGCCACCAGTGATGGGGTGAAAGGCTACACCTTC; CDR3aa: CATSDGVKGYTF
v_gene: TRBV24-1; j_gene: TRBJ1-1; d_gene: .; abundance: once; CDR3nt: TGTGCCACCAGTGACGGGTCGCGGATGGACACTGAAGCTTTCTTT; CDR3aa: CATSDGSRMDTEAFF
v_gene: TRBV6-1; j_gene: TRBJ2-3; d_gene: TRBD2; abundance: .; CDR3nt: TGTGCCAGCAGTGAAGCGGACGGGAGGGGCGCAGATACGCAGTATTTT; CDR3aa: CASSEADGRGADTQYF
v_gene: TRBV4-2; j_gene: TRBJ2-5; d_gene: .; abundance: .; CDR3nt: TGTGCCAGCAGCCAAGCCGGGACTCTAGAAGAGACCCAGTACTTC; CDR3aa: CASSQAGTLEETQYF
v_gene: TRBV28; j_gene: TRBJ2-7; d_gene: TRBD1; abundance: once; CDR3nt: TGTGCCAGCAGCCATGGGACAGCGAGTGGGTCCTACGAGCAGTACTTC; CDR3aa: CASSHGTASGSYEQYF
v_gene: TRBV2; j_gene: TRBJ1-5; d_gene: .; abundance: once; CDR3nt: TGTGCCAGCAGTGTGGGTCAGAATCCCTATCAGCCCCAGCATTTT; CDR3aa: CASSVGQNPYQPQHF
v_gene: TRBV5-1; j_gene: TRBJ2-7; d_gene: TRBD2; abundance: .; CDR3nt: TGCGCCAGCGGATTGGGGGGGACGAGCTCCTACGAGCAGTACTTC; CDR3aa: CASGLGGTSSYEQYF
v_gene: TRBV21-1; j_gene: TRBJ2-7; d_gene: .; abundance: .; CDR3nt: TGTGCCAGCAGCAAAGGTAAGGGCAGACCCTACGAGCAGTACTTC; CDR3aa: CASSKGKGRPYEQYF
v_gene: TRBV30; j_gene: TRBJ1-1; d_gene: .; abundance: once; CDR3nt: TGTGCCTGGAGTTCGACAGGAACGAATGAAGCTTTCTTT; CDR3aa: CAWSSTGTNEAFF
v_gene: TRBV19; j_gene: TRBJ2-1; d_gene: .; abundance: .; CDR3nt: TGTGCCAGTAGTTGGGTAGTGACCTCCTACAATGAGCAGTTCTTC; CDR3aa: CASSWVVTSYNEQFF
v_gene: TRBV5-1; j_gene: TRBJ1-4; d_gene: .; abundance: .; CDR3nt: TGCGCCAGCAGCCCCGAGGTAACGGCTAATGAAAAACTGTTTTTT; CDR3aa: CASSPEVTANEKLFF
v_gene: TRBV7-9; j_gene: TRBJ1-3; d_gene: TRBD1; abundance: .; CDR3nt: TGTGCCAGCAGCTCCCTCAGGGGGTCTGGAAACACCATATATTTT; CDR3aa: CASSSLRGSGNTIYF
v_gene: TRBV2; j_gene: TRBJ2-2; d_gene: .; abundance: .; CDR3nt: TGTGCCTGGACTGTACTCGGTGGTGGCGGGGAGCTGTTTTTT; CDR3aa: CAWTVLGGGGELFF
v_gene: TRBV19; j_gene: TRBJ1-5; d_gene: .; abundance: .; CDR3nt: TGTGCCAGTAGTCTCCATAGGGCCGATAATCAGCCCCAGCATTTT; CDR3aa: CASSLHRADNQPQHF
v_gene: TRBV19; j_gene: TRBJ2-3; d_gene: TRBD1; abundance: .; CDR3nt: TGTGCCAGTAGGCTAGAGGGGACAGGGAGAGATACGCAGTATTTT; CDR3aa: CASRLEGTGRDTQYF
v_gene: TRBV21-1; j_gene: TRBJ2-7; d_gene: .; abundance: .; CDR3nt: TGTGCCAGCAGCAAAGGGGGGACAGGGGGCTTTCGTGGGTTGACCCGCTCCTACGAGCAGTACTTC; CDR3aa: CASSKGGTGGFRGLTRSYEQYF
v_gene: TRBV6-5; j_gene: TRBJ1-6; d_gene: .; abundance: .; CDR3nt: TGTGCCACCTCTTTGGAGGGGAATTCACCCCTCCACTTT; CDR3aa: CATSLEGNSPLHF
v_gene: TRBV7-9; j_gene: TRBJ1-1; d_gene: TRBD1; abundance: .; CDR3nt: TGTGCCAGCAGCCAAAGTACAGGGGATAGAGCTTTCTTT; CDR3aa: CASSQSTGDRAFF
v_gene: TRBV7-9; j_gene: TRBJ2-1; d_gene: .; abundance: .; CDR3nt: TGTGCCAGCAGTTCGGCGGGTGAGCAGTTCTTC; CDR3aa: CASSSAGEQFF
v_gene: TRBV6-1; j_gene: TRBJ2-1; d_gene: .; abundance: .; CDR3nt: TGTGCCAGCAGTGATTGGGGTGACCACAATGAGCAGTTCTTC; CDR3aa: CASSDWGDHNEQFF
v_gene: TRBV7-9; j_gene: TRBJ2-1; d_gene: TRBD2; abundance: .; CDR3nt: TGTGCCAGCAGCTCACGACTAGCGGGGGAGAACAATGAGCAGTTCTTC; CDR3aa: CASSSRLAGENNEQFF
v_gene: TRBV27; j_gene: TRBJ1-6; d_gene: .; abundance: once; CDR3nt: TGTGCCAGCAGTGCCCTGGACAGTTCTAGAAATTCACCCCTCCACTTT; CDR3aa: CASSALDSSRNSPLHF
v_gene: TRBV19; j_gene: TRBJ2-7; d_gene: .; abundance: .; CDR3nt: TGTGCCAGTAGTATAGGCAGGCTTGACTACGAGCAGTACTTC; CDR3aa: CASSIGRLDYEQYF
v_gene: TRBV6-5; j_gene: TRBJ1-6; d_gene: .; abundance: once; CDR3nt: TGTGCCAGCAGTTACGGCGGTCTCGAATCGGGCCTCCACTTT; CDR3aa: CASSYGGLESGLHF
v_gene: TRBV7-3; j_gene: TRBJ1-2; d_gene: .; abundance: .; CDR3nt: TGTGCCAGCAGCTTAAAGGCAGCAGCTAACTATGGCTACACCTTC; CDR3aa: CASSLKAAANYGYTF
v_gene: TRBV18; j_gene: TRBJ2-5; d_gene: TRBD1; abundance: once; CDR3nt: TGTGCCAGCTCCGGAAACAGGGGAACGCAAGAGACCCAGTACTTC; CDR3aa: CASSGNRGTQETQYF
v_gene: TRBV27; j_gene: TRBJ2-1; d_gene: .; abundance: .; CDR3nt: TGTGCCAGCAGTTTAAGGGAGGCAAATGAGCAGTTCTTC; CDR3aa: CASSLREANEQFF
v_gene: TRBV19; j_gene: TRBJ2-1; d_gene: TRBD2; abundance: once; CDR3nt: TGTGCCAGTAGCATACAAGCGGGAGTCAGTGAGCAGTTCTTC; CDR3aa: CASSIQAGVSEQFF
v_gene: TRBV6-6; j_gene: TRBJ1-1; d_gene: .; abundance: .; CDR3nt: TGTGCCAGCAGTTACGACACCGGAATTGAAGCTTTCTTT; CDR3aa: CASSYDTGIEAFF
v_gene: TRBV5-1; j_gene: TRBJ2-3; d_gene: .; abundance: .; CDR3nt: TGCGCCAGCAGTCGCGCCTTTGCGGGATTCGGCACAGATACGCAGTATTTT; CDR3aa: CASSRAFAGFGTDTQYF
v_gene: TRBV7-7; j_gene: TRBJ2-5; d_gene: .; abundance: .; CDR3nt: TGTGCCAGCAGCTTCGGACTCGGAGAGACCCAGTACTTC; CDR3aa: CASSFGLGETQYF
v_gene: TRBV7-3; j_gene: TRBJ1-1; d_gene: TRBD1; abundance: .; CDR3nt: TGTGCCAGCAGCTTAACAGGACAGGGATCCACTGAAGCTTTCTTT; CDR3aa: CASSLTGQGSTEAFF
v_gene: TRBV24-1; j_gene: TRBJ1-5; d_gene: TRBD1; abundance: .; CDR3nt: TGTGCCACCAGTGATGGACAGGGAATAAATCAGCCCCAGCATTTT; CDR3aa: CATSDGQGINQPQHF
v_gene: TRBV12-3/TRBV12-4; j_gene: TRBJ1-1; d_gene: .; abundance: .; CDR3nt: TGTGCCAGCAGTTTAAAGGTGAACACTGAAGCTTTCTTT; CDR3aa: CASSLKVNTEAFF
v_gene: TRBV28; j_gene: TRBJ1-1; d_gene: .; abundance: once; CDR3nt: TGTGCCAGCAGTTTTCGGGGGAACACTGAAGCTTTCTTT; CDR3aa: CASSFRGNTEAFF
v_gene: TRBV29-1; j_gene: TRBJ2-7; d_gene: TRBD1; abundance: .; CDR3nt: TGCAGCGTTGTAACAGGGGGGATCGGCGAGCAGTACTTC; CDR3aa: CSVVTGGIGEQYF
v_gene: TRBV4-1; j_gene: TRBJ1-2; d_gene: TRBD1; abundance: .; CDR3nt: TGCGCCAGCAGCGACCGGACAGGGCAGAACTATGGCTACACCTTC; CDR3aa: CASSDRTGQNYGYTF
v_gene: TRBV21-1; j_gene: TRBJ2-7; d_gene: .; abundance: .; CDR3nt: TGTGCCAGCAGCAGTCCGTTGGGGGCCGCCTACGAGCAGTACTTC; CDR3aa: CASSSPLGAAYEQYF
v_gene: TRBV28; j_gene: TRBJ1-4; d_gene: TRBD1; abundance: .; CDR3nt: TGTGCCACCTCTCAGACAGGGTCCGGTGAAAAACTGTTTTTT; CDR3aa: CATSQTGSGEKLFF
v_gene: TRBV4-1; j_gene: TRBJ1-1; d_gene: .; abundance: .; CDR3nt: TGCGCCAGCAGCCAAGAGCAGTTGAACACTGAAGCTTTCTTT; CDR3aa: CASSQEQLNTEAFF
v_gene: TRBV6-6; j_gene: TRBJ1-1; d_gene: .; abundance: .; CDR3nt: TGTGCCAGCAGTCCTTTCACGGGGGCGTCCCTGAACACTGAAGCTTTCTTT; CDR3aa: CASSPFTGASLNTEAFF
v_gene: TRBV7-2; j_gene: TRBJ1-3; d_gene: TRBD1; abundance: once; CDR3nt: TGTGCCAGCAGCCAAGGGACAGGCGGAAACACCATATATTTT; CDR3aa: CASSQGTGGNTIYF
v_gene: TRBV6-2/TRBV6-3; j_gene: TRBJ2-2; d_gene: .; abundance: .; CDR3nt: TGTGCCAGCAGTTGGTTGCCGACGAACACCGGGGAGCTGTTTTTT; CDR3aa: CASSWLPTNTGELFF
v_gene: TRBV30; j_gene: TRBJ1-1; d_gene: .; abundance: .; CDR3nt: TGTGCCTGGAGAAGCAGGGGGAACACTGAAGCTTTCTTT; CDR3aa: CAWRSRGNTEAFF
v_gene: TRBV5-1; j_gene: TRBJ2-1; d_gene: TRBD2; abundance: .; CDR3nt: TGCGCCAGCAGCTTGGCCGGGACTAGCGGGCACAATGAGCAGTTCTTC; CDR3aa: CASSLAGTSGHNEQFF
v_gene: TRBV7-2; j_gene: TRBJ1-4; d_gene: .; abundance: .; CDR3nt: TGTGCCAGCAGCTTAGCGGGGCCGGGGGAAAAACTGTTTTTT; CDR3aa: CASSLAGPGEKLFF
v_gene: TRBV5-1; j_gene: TRBJ1-4; d_gene: TRBD1; abundance: .; CDR3nt: TGCGCCAGCAGCTCCTTGACAGGGAGGGGAACTAATGAAAAACTGTTTTTT; CDR3aa: CASSSLTGRGTNEKLFF